The 12 T cell receptor beta chains in this list originate from one sample, sequenced in a study of a mutant IDH1 vaccine in newly diagnosed glioma. The time point here: week 35, safety follow-up. What each vaccine dose contained was 300 ug of mutant IDH1 20-mer peptide, accompanied by topical imiquimod. Their target antigens are unknown. Some clones are missing from TCRdb's copy, which holds only in-frame ones; the method was immunoSEQ multiplex PCR. The table records some 60,000 clones, around 85% of them present only once. The sample in question was PBMCs, obtained from a glioma patient whose treatment included an IDH1 peptide vaccine. The receptors shown here come from a man aged 35 to 55 with glioma.

This CDR3 reads CASRSFGQGNTEAFF. The CDR3 DNA reads TGTGCCAGCAGATCCTTCGGGCAGGGGAACACTGAAGCTTTCTTT. The rearrangement uses TRBV28 and TRBJ1-1; D is possibly TRBD1 (5 bases). CDR3 length equals 15 residues. Deletions cut 6 bases from V and 1 base from J, with 15 bases between. The germline gives CDR1 MDHEN, CDR2 SYDVKM.

The chain carries TRBV6-5 and TRBJ2-6; 8 nucleotides align to TRBD2. This CDR3 spans 15 amino acids. V was clipped by 4 bases and J by 2 bases; unmatched bases: 1. Germline V gene sequence: CDR1 MNHEY, CDR2 SVGAGI. The CDR3 DNA sequence: TGTGCCAGCAGTTCGGGGGGGCCTGGGGCCAACGTCCTGACTTTC. It encodes CASSSGGPGANVLTF.

The V call is TRBV19, the J call TRBJ2-5; 7 nucleotides agree with TRBD1. V shed 5 bases and J 5 bases; nucleotides not matched to a gene: 11. Germline V gene sequence: CDR1 LNHDA, CDR2 SQIVND (reference sequence). The CDR3 length is 15 residues. In nucleotides, the CDR3 is TGTGCCAGTAGTGAATCACAGGGGCGAGGGGAGACCCAGTACTTC. Amino acid sequence: CASSESQGRGETQYF.

Only one count was recorded for this clone. J is TRBJ2-2 and V is TRBV5-6, with 8 nucleotides matching TRBD2. Germline CDR1 reads SGHDT; CDR2 reads YYEEEE. There are 18 residues in the CDR3. Trimming removed 3 bases from V and 2 bases from J; junction bases left unmatched: 12. The CDR3 coding sequence is TGTGCCAGCAGCTCGCCGAGGGGCGGGAGGTCTAACACCGGGGAGCTGTTTTTT. Protein product: CASSSPRGGRSNTGELFF.

J is TRBJ2-1 and V is TRBV11-1; TRBD2 matches at 8 bases. Germline V lookup: CDR1 SGHAT, CDR2 FQDESV (reference sequence). The CDR3 has 16 residues. After removal of 6 bases from V and 0 bases from J, the junction contained 7 bases not matched to a gene. The CDR3 DNA is TGTGCCAGCAGTTCCAGAGCGGGAGTCTCCTACAATGAGCAGTTCTTC. It specifies CASSSRAGVSYNEQFF.

The CDR3 loop reads CASSYGRTNTEAFF. As DNA, the CDR3 is TGTGCCAGCAGCTACGGACGGACTAACACTGAAGCTTTCTTT. This chain uses TRBV28 with TRBJ1-1; D not certain. This CDR3 contains 14 residues. V lost 6 bases and J lost 2, with 13 bases in between. The germline CDR1 and CDR2 sequences are MDHEN and SYDVKM. The variable domain in full, completed from reference TRBV28 and TRBJ1-1, reads DVKVTQSSRYLVKRTGEKVFLECVQDMDHENMFWYRQDPGLGLRLIYFSYDVKMKEKGDIPEGYSVSREKKERFSLILESASTNQTSMYLCASSYGRTNTEAFFGQGTRLTVV.

The chain employs TRBV27 and TRBJ1-1, with TRBD1 identical over 7 bases. Germline loops: CDR1 MNHEY, CDR2 SMNVEV (reference sequence). With 5 bases clipped from V and 9 bases from J, the junction kept 9 bases outside the gene matches. The CDR3 runs 13 residues. CDR3 sequence (DNA): TGTGCCAGCAGTGGGCATACAGGGGCAAAAGCTTTCTTT. Amino acid sequence: CASSGHTGAKAFF.

The genes are TRBV7-9 and TRBJ2-5; 7 bases match TRBD1. The trim removed 6 bases at V and 1 base at J, leaving 8 bases unmatched. Germline CDR1 SEHNR, CDR2 FQNEAQ (reference sequence). The length of the CDR3 is 15 residues. The DNA of the CDR3 is TGTGCCAGCAGTTACTCCGGGACAGCCCAAGAGACCCAGTACTTC. Translated, it gives CASSYSGTAQETQYF.

The rearrangement links TRBV9 to TRBJ2-2, with D hard to call. Trimming removed 2 bases at V and 7 bases at J, with 9 bases between. This CDR3 contains 13 residues. In germline, CDR1 is SGDLS, CDR2 YYNGEE. The CDR3 coding sequence is TGTGCCAGCAGCGTCCTCCCGGTCGGGGAGCTGTTTTTT. Translating gives CASSVLPVGELFF.

CDR3 bases: TGTGCCAGCAGCTTCGGGGCCCAAGAGACCCAGTACTTC. It translates to CASSFGAQETQYF. The chain has TRBV7-9 and TRBJ2-5; either TRBD1 or TRBD2 may fit D (5 bases each). Germline V gene data show CDR1 as SEHNR and CDR2 as FQNEAQ (reference sequence). CDR3 size: 13 residues. Trimming removed 3 bases at V and 1 base at J, with 6 bases between. The full variable domain, rest sourced from reference TRBV7-9 and TRBJ2-5, is DTGVSQNPRHKITKRGQNVTFRCDPISEHNRLYWYRQTLGQGPEFLTYFQNEAQLEKSRLLSDRFSAERPKGSFSTLEIQRTEQGDSAMYLCASSFGAQETQYFGPGTRLLVL.

Only one count was recorded for this clone. The V and J genes are TRBV2 and TRBJ2-7, with 10 positions matching TRBD1. Trimming removed 6 bases from V and 1 base from J; junction bases left unmatched: 6. The germline V gene has CDR1 SNHLY and CDR2 FYNNEI. CDR3 length: 15 amino acids. The CDR3 DNA reads TGTGCCAGCAGGCGTGACAGGGGGCGGTCCTACGAGCAGTACTTC. Its protein product is CASRRDRGRSYEQYF.

V and J are TRBV28 and TRBJ1-2; D may be TRBD1 (5 bases). CDR3 length: 12 residues. CDR1 is MDHEN and CDR2 is SYDVKM in the germline V gene. Between the trimmed V and J ends, which lost 6 bases and 4 bases, there was a span of 9 bases. The CDR3 spells CASRQGGYGYTF. The CDR3, as DNA: TGTGCCAGCAGGCAGGGTGGCTATGGCTACACCTTC.